This T cell receptor beta chain was profiled in a study of T cell responses to AZD1222 COVID-19 vaccine (dated by TCRdb to about 2021). A note on the overall study: AZD1222 recipients given second doses at about 4 weeks or at about 12 weeks were pooled, since spike-specific TCR depth and breadth were not found to differ between the two schedules. TCR sequencing was performed for 230 to 250 trial participants, of whom about 200 were given two doses of AZD1222 and approximately 25 were given two doses of MenACWY control vaccine. Trial participants were enrolled by age into subgroups of 18-55, 56-69 and 70-plus years, and 148, 28 and 57 TCR-sequenced participants, respectively, were included in these subgroups.

The CDR3 regions of human TCRbeta chains were analyzed by immunosequencing. In the original analysis: Repertoire TCRs were checked for matches against a reference library of SARS-CoV-2-specific TCRs that had been generated using the MIRA antigen-specificity platform. Breadth was defined as the fraction of unique TCRs that were SARS-CoV-2-associated, and depth was defined as the fraction of total T cells that were SARS-CoV-2-associated. Using the MIRA data, each spike-specific TCR was mapped to the spike region that the TCR reacts to and placed in a CD4 or CD8 class. Log10-transformed breadth and depth values were compared by one-way ANOVA with Sidak's multiple comparisons tests. In TCRdb, the immuneACCESS table is reduced to in-frame sequences with V and J assigned. These tables do not hold every clone; where another copy was compared, an unresolved V gene accounts for under half, and the others remain unexplained. That table gives V, J and clone size, and the DNA gave D and trimming. For this sample the table gives approximately 130,000 clones, of which 93% were detected only once. The ten largest clones add up to 0.9% to 0.95% of the sample.

Notes on this clone: What this receptor recognizes is not known. No clone much larger than this one lies a single base away; base qualities are absent.

The CDR1 and CDR2 encoded by the germline V gene (reference sequence) are LGHDT and YNNKEL. A distance of 14 bases separates the germline ends of V and J, which lose 0 bases and 6 bases respectively. Spanning cysteine to phenylalanine, the CDR3 consists of 16 amino acids. Only the CDR3 portion is preserved as DNA: 48 bases, with reading frame beginning at the first base. In light of the paper, this sample's time point label describes: baseline before first vaccination. Samples from vaccinated people were obtained from the UK trials COV001 and COV002, which included a single-blind randomized controlled phase 2/3 trial of AZD1222 (ChAdOx1 nCoV-19) in healthy adults. For TCRbeta chain sequencing, PBMC samples were collected from trial participants at day 0 and at day 28 after the second dose. What the study reported, not specific to this receptor: Conclusions about previously exposed vaccinees are limited because only six or seven AZD1222 recipients were SARS-CoV-2 seropositive at baseline. No day 14 peak-response samples were available, so repertoires were characterized only after the peak T cell response. Spike-specific TCR breadth and depth rose significantly after two AZD1222 doses compared with day 0 and with MenACWY recipients. Reportedly, almost half of the unique spike-specific TCRs recognized epitopes lying outside the regions that are mutated in the B.1.351 and B.1.1.7 variants. CD4 TCRs associated with the vaccine covered the entire spike protein, and the dominant responses were in regions 160-218 and 743-854. In the small 56-69-year group, the increase in depth fell short of significance, most likely because of low power. Participants were mostly white British, with more females than males. The authors suggested clonal diversity may have been underestimated.

The sequence derives from an adult in good health. The chain links TRBV3-1 (or the pseudogene TRBV3-2) with TRBJ2-2; the D match is possibly TRBD1 or TRBD2, with 5 bases aligned in each. The source material was peripheral blood, sampled on day 0 of AZD1222 vaccination. Here is the DNA: TGTGCCAGCAGCCAAGAAAGGGGACCGCCTTCCGGGGAGCTGTTTTTT. The resulting protein is CASSQERGPPSGELFF.